A selection of T cell receptor beta chains follows, all from one sample in a study of blood T cell repertoires in COVID-19. The method was immunoSEQ multiplex PCR; TCRdb's version includes in-frame clones alone and lacks a portion of them. The sample comprises tens of thousands of clones, roughly 80% of which are singletons, and 10% rests with the top ten. Sequenced input: peripheral blood. The receptors shown here come from a woman aged 70 to 79 with acute or convalescent COVID-19. Both conserved end residues are part of each CDR3. Fields, in order: V gene, CDR3 protein.

V gene: TRBV7-9; CDR3 protein: CASSLESGKETQYF
V gene: TRBV29-1; CDR3 protein: CSAEGGTDTQYF
V gene: TRBV5-1; CDR3 protein: CASSLELGAPLHF
V gene: TRBV14; CDR3 protein: CASSQDLASGPNEQFF
V gene: TRBV5-6; CDR3 protein: CASSLVGDSRNEQFF
V gene: TRBV2; CDR3 protein: CASSGRTSGSANEQFF
V gene: TRBV2; CDR3 protein: CASRVGRAGEQYF
V gene: TRBV5-4; CDR3 protein: CASSPGLAGDEQFF
V gene: TRBV2; CDR3 protein: CASSPGRTVQAYEQYF
V gene: TRBV7-2; CDR3 protein: CASSGVGRYNEQFF
V gene: TRBV28; CDR3 protein: CASSPTSGPTGELFF
V gene: TRBV7-9; CDR3 protein: CASSPPGQAGEAFF
V gene: TRBV7-9; CDR3 protein: CASSLIGTEGYTF
V gene: TRBV7-2; CDR3 protein: CASSLVVREASSYNEQFF
V gene: TRBV19; CDR3 protein: CASRAGTGASSTDTQYF
V gene: TRBV27; CDR3 protein: CASSFIGTGGLNTGELFF
V gene: TRBV20-1; CDR3 protein: CSASDYPQQYF
V gene: TRBV4-1; CDR3 protein: CASSQDLGPGEKLFF
V gene: TRBV30; CDR3 protein: CAWRRTPGNTIYF
V gene: TRBV30; CDR3 protein: CAWSSGAGPQHF
V gene: TRBV4-2; CDR3 protein: CASSQAVSGGTYGYTF
V gene: TRBV29-1; CDR3 protein: CSGRGGAAGNTIYF
V gene: TRBV6-5; CDR3 protein: CASSYRGTSARNEQFF
V gene: TRBV5-6; CDR3 protein: CASSLRGLQPQHF
V gene: TRBV19; CDR3 protein: CASSIPGTSTDTQYF
V gene: TRBV15; CDR3 protein: CATSRNRDSEAFF
V gene: TRBV29-1; CDR3 protein: CSVPHGGQPNTEAFF
V gene: TRBV19; CDR3 protein: CASSTGRTDTQYF
V gene: TRBV19; CDR3 protein: CASSTPGQGRGSPLHF
V gene: TRBV11-3; CDR3 protein: CASSFLGGVVYEQYF
V gene: TRBV7-9; CDR3 protein: CASSLMSTGELFF